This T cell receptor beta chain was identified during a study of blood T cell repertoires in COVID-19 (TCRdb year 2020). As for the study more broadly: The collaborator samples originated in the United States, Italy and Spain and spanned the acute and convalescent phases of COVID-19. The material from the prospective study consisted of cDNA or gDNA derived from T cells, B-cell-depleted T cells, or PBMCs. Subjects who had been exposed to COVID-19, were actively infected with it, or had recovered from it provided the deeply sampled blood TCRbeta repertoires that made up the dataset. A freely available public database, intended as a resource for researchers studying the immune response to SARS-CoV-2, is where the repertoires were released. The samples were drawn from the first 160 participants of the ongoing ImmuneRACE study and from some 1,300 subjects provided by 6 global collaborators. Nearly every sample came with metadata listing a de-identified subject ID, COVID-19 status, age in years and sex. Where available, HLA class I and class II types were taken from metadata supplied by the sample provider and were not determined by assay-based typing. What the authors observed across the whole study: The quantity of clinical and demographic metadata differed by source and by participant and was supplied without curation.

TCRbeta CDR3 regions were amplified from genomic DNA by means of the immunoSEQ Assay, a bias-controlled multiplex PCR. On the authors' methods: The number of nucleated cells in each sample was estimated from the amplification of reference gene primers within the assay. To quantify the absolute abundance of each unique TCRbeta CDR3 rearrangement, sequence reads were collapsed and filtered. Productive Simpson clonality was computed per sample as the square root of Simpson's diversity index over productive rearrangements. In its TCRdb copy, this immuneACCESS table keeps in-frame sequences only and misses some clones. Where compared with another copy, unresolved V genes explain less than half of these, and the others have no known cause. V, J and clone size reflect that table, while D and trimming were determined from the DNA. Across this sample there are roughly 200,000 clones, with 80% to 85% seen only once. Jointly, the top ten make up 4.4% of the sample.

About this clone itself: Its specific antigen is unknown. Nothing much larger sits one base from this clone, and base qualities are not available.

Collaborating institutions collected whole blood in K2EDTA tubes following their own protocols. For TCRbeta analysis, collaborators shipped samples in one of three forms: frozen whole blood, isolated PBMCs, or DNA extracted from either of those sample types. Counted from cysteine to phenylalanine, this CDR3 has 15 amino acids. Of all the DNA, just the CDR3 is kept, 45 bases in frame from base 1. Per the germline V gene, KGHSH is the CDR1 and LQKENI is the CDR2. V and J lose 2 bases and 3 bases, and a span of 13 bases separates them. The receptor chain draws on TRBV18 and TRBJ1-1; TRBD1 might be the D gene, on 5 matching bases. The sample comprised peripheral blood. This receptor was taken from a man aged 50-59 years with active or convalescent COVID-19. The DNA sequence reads TGTGCCAGCTCACCAAGGCAGGGAGGGGACACTGAAGCTTTCTTT. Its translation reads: CASSPRQGGDTEAFF.